Listed below are T cell receptor beta chains from one sample, sequenced in a study of shared clonotypes between healthy human individuals. TCRdb's copy holds only in-frame clones and misses some; the assay was immunoSEQ multiplex PCR. The sample records around 1.1 million clones, 77% being singletons. Specimen: memory CD4+ T cells from PBMCs. The receptors stem from a man aged 18 to 30 in good health. Some clones in this sample may be carry-over from other donors' samples. The CDR3 runs from the conserved cysteine through the conserved F or W. The D gene is left open where the match is weak. Not every row has a clone size; where given, it reads once, few, many or a size class.

>TRBD1|many|TRBV4-3|TRBJ2-3
CASSRDRGTDTQYF
TGCGCCAGCAGCCGTGACAGGGGCACAGATACGCAGTATTTT
>NA|NA|TRBV28|TRBJ1-5
CASSRAQGYQPQHF
TGTGCCAGCAGCCGCGCACAGGGTTATCAGCCCCAGCATTTT
>TRBD2|many|TRBV7-3|TRBJ2-3
CASSPQLAGGPTDTQYF
TGTGCCAGCAGCCCCCAACTAGCGGGAGGGCCGACAGATACGCAGTATTTT
>TRBD1|NA|TRBV5-6|TRBJ1-1
CASSWGQVNTEAFF
TGTGCCAGCAGTTGGGGACAGGTGAACACTGAAGCTTTCTTT
>NA|NA|TRBV6-5|TRBJ2-7
CASSYRTEDNYEQYF
TGTGCCAGCAGTTACCGCACCGAGGACAACTACGAGCAGTACTTC
>NA|NA|TRBV18|TRBJ2-7
CASSSMAGVYEQYF
TGTGCCAGCTCAAGTATGGCAGGGGTCTACGAGCAGTACTTC
>NA|NA|TRBV7-9|TRBJ2-7
CASSPERGTASSYEQYF
TGTGCCAGCAGCCCCGAGAGGGGGACTGCGAGCTCCTACGAGCAGTACTTC
>NA|NA|TRBV7-3|TRBJ2-1
CASSLMGQDNEQFF
TGTGCCAGCAGCTTAATGGGACAAGACAATGAGCAGTTCTTC
>NA|NA|TRBV25-1|TRBJ2-1
CASSELSGRESGHNEQFF
TGTGCCAGCAGTGAATTAAGTGGACGGGAGTCTGGGCACAATGAGCAGTTCTTC
>TRBD2|NA|TRBV6-5|TRBJ2-7
CASVGTSAEQYF
TGTGCCAGCGTTGGTACTAGCGCCGAGCAGTACTTC
>NA|NA|TRBV18|TRBJ1-4
CASSPGQNEKLFF
TGTGCCAGCTCACCAGGACAGAATGAAAAACTGTTTTTT
>NA|NA|TRBV6-1|TRBJ1-5
CASTPGPAFNQPQHF
TGTGCCAGCACCCCGGGGCCAGCGTTCAATCAGCCCCAGCATTTT
>TRBD1|once|TRBV28|TRBJ1-1
CASSSWADRGHAEAFF
TGTGCCAGCAGCTCATGGGCGGACAGGGGGCACGCTGAAGCTTTCTTT
>TRBD1|NA|TRBV11-2|TRBJ2-5
CASSPENTGVETQYF
TGTGCCAGCAGCCCAGAAAATACAGGGGTTGAGACCCAGTACTTC
>NA|NA|TRBV7-8|TRBJ2-7
CASSHEESSGSYEQYF
TGTGCCAGCAGCCACGAAGAATCAAGCGGATCCTACGAGCAGTACTTC
>NA|NA|TRBV5-1|TRBJ2-3
CASSLGTQPTDTQYF
TGCGCCAGCAGCCTGGGGACACAACCCACAGATACGCAGTATTTT
>NA|many|TRBV5-1|TRBJ1-1
CASSLVGTGDTEAFF
TGCGCCAGCAGCTTGGTGGGGACGGGGGACACTGAAGCTTTCTTT
>NA|few|TRBV11-2|TRBJ1-3
CASSLWGESPFGNTIYF
TGTGCCAGCAGCTTATGGGGGGAGAGTCCTTTTGGAAACACCATATATTTT
>NA|NA|TRBV27|TRBJ2-4
CASSPGRGAKNIQYF
TGTGCCAGCAGTCCAGGGAGAGGAGCCAAAAACATTCAGTACTTC
>NA|NA|TRBV18|TRBJ2-7
CASSPGGRAGGEQYF
TGTGCCAGCTCCCCTGGGGGGCGAGCCGGTGGGGAGCAGTACTTC